What follows are 27 T cell receptor beta chains derived from one specimen sequenced in a study of cytomegalovirus exposure and HLA in healthy donors. With 60 Vbeta and 13 Jbeta primers, the PCR was carried out. TCRdb keeps only in-frame clones here, not all; method: immunoSEQ multiplex PCR. The sample has about 130,000 clones; roughly four fifths are singletons. Material: PBMCs. These receptors all stem from a man aged 25-45 years in good health and CMV-seronegative.

V usage is TRBV15 and J usage is TRBJ2-7, with D unclear. CDR3 length equals 12 residues. The germline V and J ends were trimmed by 0 bases and 7 bases, with 7 bases remaining between them. Germline V gene lookup returns CDR1 LNHNV and CDR2 YYDKDF (reference sequence). The CDR3 DNA sequence: TGTGCCACCAGCAGAGATCGTATAGAGCAGTACTTC. Its translation is CATSRDRIEQYF.

This chain links TRBV9 with TRBJ2-5; 12 nucleotides match TRBD2. V lost 4 bases, J lost 5 bases, and 6 bases stayed unmatched. Germline V gene lookup returns CDR1 SGDLS and CDR2 YYNGEE. The CDR3 runs 15 residues. The CDR3 DNA is TGTGCCAGCAGCCGGACTAGCGGGGCCTCGGAGACCCAGTACTTC. Translating it yields CASSRTSGASETQYF. Looking up the rest from reference TRBV9 and TRBJ2-5 gives the full variable domain: DSGVTQTPKHLITATGQRVTLRCSPRSGDLSVYWYQQSLDQGLQFLIQYYNGEERAKGNILERFSAQQFPDLHSELNLSSLELGDSALYFCASSRTSGASETQYFGPGTRLLVL.

This clone is a singleton in its sample. The rearrangement uses TRBV30 and TRBJ2-1, with D possibly matching TRBD1 (5 bases). The CDR3 loop spans 12 amino acids. Germline loops: CDR1 GTSNPN, CDR2 SVGIG (reference sequence). Trimming stripped 1 base from V and 8 bases from J, with 9 bases between. This CDR3 is CAWSEQVDEQFF. The CDR3 bases are TGTGCCTGGAGTGAACAGGTAGATGAGCAGTTCTTC. Using reference TRBV30 and TRBJ2-1 for the parts outside the CDR3, the full variable domain is SQTIHQWPATLVQPVGSPLSLECTVEGTSNPNLYWYRQAAGRGLQLLFYSVGIGQISSEVPQNLSASRPQDRQFILSSKKLLLSDSGFYLCAWSEQVDEQFFGPGTRLTVL.

As DNA, the CDR3 is TGTGCCAGCAGCAGCGACAGGGGGGACTACGAGCAGTACTTC. It is translated as CASSSDRGDYEQYF. This chain uses TRBV7-6 with TRBJ2-7, with 9 bases that match TRBD1. This CDR3 comprises 14 residues. Per the germline V gene, CDR1 is SGHVS and CDR2 is FNYEAQ. Trimming cost V 5 bases and J 3 bases; bases outside gene matches: 5.

The gene calls are TRBV11-2 and TRBJ1-6; D uncertain. The V gene lost 6 bases and the J gene lost 0 bases, with 21 bases spanning the gap. Germline CDR1 SGHAT, CDR2 FQNNGV. The length of the CDR3 is 19 residues. CDR3: CASRKTLRLQSSYNSPLHF. In DNA, the CDR3 is TGTGCCAGCAGAAAGACCCTCCGACTCCAGAGCTCCTATAATTCACCCCTCCACTTT.

The genes are TRBV5-1 and TRBJ1-4, with 7 bases matching TRBD1. This CDR3 is built from 14 residues. The V and J ends lost 4 bases and 8 bases, in that order; junction bases with no gene match: 8. Germline CDR1 reads SGHRS; CDR2 reads YFSETQ. The CDR3 DNA reads as TGCGCCAGCAGCCAGGGACAGCAGCAAGAAAAACTGTTTTTT. It specifies CASSQGQQQEKLFF.

This clone was seen a few times. The chain couples TRBV6-5 to TRBJ2-1; 7 bases fit TRBD1. After removal of 6 bases from V and 4 bases from J, the junction contained 6 bases not matched to a gene. The germline gives CDR1 MNHEY, CDR2 SVGAGI. The CDR3 is made up of 14 amino acids. In DNA form, the CDR3 reads TGTGCCAGCAGAAAACGGGACAGTTACAATGAGCAGTTCTTC. Protein product: CASRKRDSYNEQFF.

This clone has a handful of counts. V gene TRBV7-9 combines with J gene TRBJ2-1; D is unclear. The CDR3 runs to 12 residues. Germline values: CDR1 SEHNR, CDR2 FQNEAQ (reference sequence). The V and J ends lost 5 bases and 6 bases respectively, with 8 bases between them. As DNA, the CDR3 is TGTGCCAGCAGCCCCCATAGCAATGAGCAGTTCTTC. It encodes CASSPHSNEQFF.

The V and J genes are TRBV5-1 and TRBJ2-3; 7 bases align to TRBD2. This CDR3 is built from 14 residues. V gave up 6 bases and J gave up 1 base; unmatched junction bases: 5. Germline CDR1 SGHRS, CDR2 YFSETQ. For the CDR3, the DNA is TGCGCCAGCACGAGGGACTACCGCACAGATACGCAGTATTTT. Translating gives CASTRDYRTDTQYF.

The rearrangement uses TRBV4-3 and TRBJ1-2; D might be TRBD1 (6 bases). There are 18 residues in the CDR3. Germline V gives CDR1 LGHNA, CDR2 YSLEER. V was trimmed by 0 bases and J by 0 bases, leaving 17 bases between them. In nucleotides, the CDR3 is TGCGCCAGCAGCCAAGAGGGGGGGCACAGCTTAACTAACTATGGCTACACCTTC. Residues: CASSQEGGHSLTNYGYTF.

This clone was observed a few times. The rearrangement joins TRBV4-1 to TRBJ1-5; tentative D call: TRBD1 (5 bases). The ends were cut back, 2 bases at V and 5 bases at J, with 10 bases in the middle. CDR3 length equals 14 residues. Germline values: CDR1 MGHRA, CDR2 YSYEKL. CDR3 in amino acids: CASSQLGGDQPQHF. DNA of the CDR3: TGCGCCAGCAGCCAACTGGGGGGGGATCAGCCCCAGCATTTT.

Of note for this clone: This sample also contains other DNA sequences that code for the same CDR3. V is TRBV9 and J is TRBJ2-5; D gene uncertain. CDR1 and CDR2 from the germline V gene are SGDLS and YYNGEE. The CDR3 is 14 residues long. V gave up 0 bases and J gave up 2 bases, with 8 bases separating them. Here the CDR3 DNA reads TGTGCCAGCAGCGTAGGCACTACGCAAGAGACCCAGTACTTC. Translated, it gives CASSVGTTQETQYF.

J is TRBJ2-2 and V is TRBV25-1; 10 bases match TRBD2. V dropped 4 bases and J dropped 5; count of bases not matched to a gene: 13. The CDR3 spans 18 residues. In germline, CDR1 is MGHDK, CDR2 SYGVNS. The CDR3 reads CASSVATGAGGPTGELFF. DNA for the CDR3: TGTGCCAGCAGTGTCGCGACGGGAGCGGGGGGGCCAACCGGGGAGCTGTTTTTT. The whole variable domain, remainder taken from reference TRBV25-1 and TRBJ2-2, is EADIYQTPRYLVIGTGKKITLECSQTMGHDKMYWYQQDPGMELHLIHYSYGVNSTEKGDLSSESTVSRIRTEHFPLTLESARPSHTSQYLCASSVATGAGGPTGELFFGEGSRLTVL.

The rearrangement joins TRBV6-5 to TRBJ2-1; tentatively, D is TRBD2 (5 bases). The germline V and J ends were trimmed by 0 bases and 2 bases, with 11 bases remaining between them. CDR3 length: 16 amino acids. CDR1 is MNHEY and CDR2 is SVGAGI in the germline V gene. The CDR3 loop is CASSYSGVETYNEQFF. CDR3 coding DNA: TGTGCCAGCAGTTACTCGGGAGTAGAGACCTACAATGAGCAGTTCTTC.

The chain links TRBV5-1 to TRBJ2-3; maybe TRBD1 (6 bases). Looked up from germline, CDR1 is SGHRS and CDR2 is YFSETQ. There are 16 residues in the CDR3. The V end lost 0 bases, the J end lost 5 bases, and 16 bases lay between the germline ends. CDR3 nucleotide sequence: TGCGCCAGCAGCTTGGCGGGCAGGGGTAATATAGATACGCAGTATTTT. Its protein is CASSLAGRGNIDTQYF. Together with reference TRBV5-1 and TRBJ2-3, the CDR3 gives the full variable domain: KAGVTQTPRYLIKTRGQQVTLSCSPISGHRSVSWYQQTPGQGLQFLFEYFSETQRNKGNFPGRFSGRQFSNSRSEMNVSTLELGDSALYLCASSLAGRGNIDTQYFGPGTRLTVL.

This clone was seen a handful of times. V and J are TRBV7-9 and TRBJ1-1, with 11 bases identical to TRBD1. CDR1 is SEHNR and CDR2 is FQNEAQ in the germline V gene (reference sequence). V lost 5 bases, J lost 5 bases, and 13 bases stayed unmatched. CDR3 size: 17 residues. Written as DNA, the CDR3 is TGTGCCAGCAGCAGGGGACAGGGGGTCTCGGTAAGGACTGAAGCTTTCTTT. It encodes CASSRGQGVSVRTEAFF.

The genes are TRBV9 and TRBJ2-3; weak D call: TRBD1 (6 bases). This CDR3 comprises 16 residues. Trimming removed 4 bases at V and 2 bases at J, with 17 bases between. Germline V gene data show CDR1 as SGDLS and CDR2 as YYNGEE. CDR3 region: CASSPRGHWDTDTQYF. CDR3 DNA sequence: TGTGCCAGCAGCCCCCGGGGACACTGGGACACAGATACGCAGTATTTT.

V usage is TRBV30 and J usage is TRBJ2-3; 11 bases match TRBD2. After removal of 5 bases from V and 2 bases from J, the junction contained 6 bases not matched to a gene. CDR1 and CDR2 (germline): GTSNPN, SVGIG (reference sequence). This CDR3 contains 15 residues. In nucleotides, the CDR3 is TGTGCCTGGGTGGTAGCGGGGGGGTACACAGATACGCAGTATTTT. It encodes CAWVVAGGYTDTQYF.

The gene calls are TRBV6-5 and TRBJ1-4; TRBD1 might be the D (5 bases). Germline V gene data show CDR1 as MNHEY and CDR2 as SVGAGI. The germline V and J ends were trimmed by 3 bases and 4 bases, with 12 bases remaining between them. This CDR3 spans 15 amino acids. CDR3 nucleotides: TGTGCCAGCAGTTATGGGGGGGAACTTAATGAAAAACTGTTTTTT. It specifies CASSYGGELNEKLFF.

This chain uses TRBV28 with TRBJ2-1, with D perhaps matching TRBD1 (6 bases). V lost 1 base and J lost 10, with 20 bases in between. CDR3 length: 16 residues. Germline CDR1 is MDHEN and CDR2 is SYDVKM. The CDR3 protein is CASSLSGTPGFVEQFF. The CDR3 nucleotides read TGTGCCAGCAGTTTATCCGGGACACCCGGCTTCGTAGAGCAGTTCTTC.

This sequence joins TRBV28 and TRBJ1-3; D is ambiguous. The CDR3 consists of 13 residues. Trimming left V 3 bases short and J 6 bases short, with 9 bases between. Germline V lookup: CDR1 MDHEN, CDR2 SYDVKM. This CDR3 reads CASSLAEPNTIYF. In DNA, the CDR3 is TGTGCCAGCAGTTTGGCTGAACCAAACACCATATATTTT.

The chain recombines TRBV28 with TRBJ2-7; D might be TRBD2 (5 bases). This CDR3 comprises 15 residues. From germline, CDR1 is MDHEN and CDR2 SYDVKM. V lost 6 bases and J 2 bases, leaving 17 bases between the germline ends. Here the CDR3 reads CASSSMTTAAYEQYF. Here the CDR3 DNA reads TGTGCCAGCAGCTCCATGACTACTGCCGCCTACGAGCAGTACTTC.

The chain combines TRBV19 with TRBJ1-6, with a possible D match to TRBD1 (5 bases). Germline values: CDR1 LNHDA, CDR2 SQIVND (reference sequence). Deletions cut 0 bases from V and 9 bases from J, with 18 bases between. This CDR3 is built from 17 residues. The CDR3: CASSIDPPGRGRSPLHF. CDR3 DNA: TGTGCCAGTAGTATAGATCCCCCAGGGAGGGGACGTTCACCCCTCCACTTT. The full variable domain, rest sourced from reference TRBV19 and TRBJ1-6, is DGGITQSPKYLFRKEGQNVTLSCEQNLNHDAMYWYRQDPGQGLRLIYYSQIVNDFQKGDIAEGYSVSREKKESFPLTVTSAQKNPTAFYLCASSIDPPGRGRSPLHFGNGTRLTVT.

The chain links TRBV19 to TRBJ2-3, with D perhaps TRBD2 (5 bases). Trimming pared 4 bases from V and 0 bases from J, leaving 8 bases between. The CDR3 covers 14 residues. Germline CDR1 is LNHDA and CDR2 is SQIVND (reference sequence). CDR3 nucleotide sequence: TGTGCCAGTAGTAAAGCGGAGAGCACAGATACGCAGTATTTT. It codes for CASSKAESTDTQYF.

The V gene is TRBV6-5, the J gene TRBJ2-5; D call uncertain. In germline, CDR1 is MNHEY, CDR2 SVGAGI. The V end lost 1 base, the J end lost 2 bases, and 5 bases lay between the germline ends. The CDR3 contains 13 residues. In DNA form, the CDR3 reads TGTGCCAGCAGTTACTACTTACAAGAGACCCAGTACTTC. It codes for CASSYYLQETQYF.

This clone showed up just a few times. The J gene is TRBJ2-7, the V gene TRBV5-8, with D tentatively TRBD1 (5 bases). V lost 1 base, J lost 9 bases, and 11 bases lay in between. Germline CDR1 is SGHTS and CDR2 is YDEGEE. The CDR3 runs 12 residues. CDR3 sequence (DNA): TGTGCCAGCAGCTTGCCCTGGACACGGCAGTACTTC. It is translated as CASSLPWTRQYF.

The J gene is TRBJ1-4, the V gene TRBV6-1; 7 nucleotides align to TRBD1. The V segment lost 7 bases and the J segment 6 bases; nucleotides outside the gene matches: 5. This CDR3 has 13 residues. CDR1 and CDR2 from the germline V gene are MNHNS and SASEGT. Here the CDR3 DNA reads TGTGCCAGCAACGACAGGGCCTATGAAAAACTGTTTTTT. This gives the protein CASNDRAYEKLFF.